Listed below are T cell receptor beta chains from one sample, sequenced in a study of cytomegalovirus exposure and HLA in healthy donors. The method was immunoSEQ multiplex PCR; TCRdb's version includes in-frame clones alone and lacks a portion of them. The sample yields about 79,000 clones, about two thirds seen once. Material for sequencing was PBMCs. These receptors were taken from a woman aged 45-65 years in good health and CMV-seropositive. Each CDR3 is given with its conserved first and last residue. A D gene is named only where the DNA matches it firmly. Clone size, where shown, is once, few, many, or a class for clones that have expanded.

J gene	V gene	D gene	clone size	CDR3 protein	CDR3 DNA
TRBJ1-5	TRBV6-5	NA	NA	CASSYSGTSNQPQHF	TGTGCCAGCAGTTACTCAGGGACATCTAATCAGCCCCAGCATTTT
TRBJ1-5	TRBV28	TRBD1	NA	CASSMGQGAVSNQPQHF	TGTGCCAGCAGTATGGGACAGGGGGCCGTGAGCAATCAGCCCCAGCATTTT
TRBJ2-5	TRBV11-2	TRBD1	NA	CASSSRTGGEETQYF	TGTGCCAGCAGCTCACGGACAGGGGGCGAGGAGACCCAGTACTTC
TRBJ1-1	TRBV18	TRBD1	NA	CASSQTGQGGLDTEAFF	TGTGCCAGCTCACAAACGGGACAGGGGGGGCTGGACACTGAAGCTTTCTTT
TRBJ2-2	TRBV27	TRBD1	NA	CASSPGQPTDTGELFF	TGTGCCAGCAGCCCGGGACAGCCAACGGACACCGGGGAGCTGTTTTTT
TRBJ2-3	TRBV7-9	NA	NA	CASSLDRWDSAYTQYF	TGTGCCAGCAGCTTAGACCGGTGGGACTCCGCCTATACGCAGTATTTT
TRBJ1-3	TRBV30	NA	NA	CAWILSSGNTIYF	TGTGCCTGGATCCTGTCCTCTGGAAACACCATATATTTT
TRBJ2-1	TRBV9	TRBD2	medium-sized	CASSVGASGVYNEQFF	TGTGCCAGCAGCGTAGGGGCTAGCGGGGTCTACAATGAGCAGTTCTTC
TRBJ1-1	TRBV6-5	NA	NA	CASSVQGYTEAFF	TGTGCCAGCAGTGTCCAGGGCTACACTGAAGCTTTCTTT
TRBJ2-5	TRBV6-1	NA	once	CASMGGVETQYF	TGTGCCAGCATGGGCGGGGTGGAGACCCAGTACTTC
TRBJ2-1	TRBV4-2	NA	NA	CASSQEGPFSRGYNEQFF	TGTGCCAGCAGCCAAGAAGGACCCTTCTCCAGGGGCTACAATGAGCAGTTCTTC
TRBJ2-1	TRBV6-4	TRBD2	few	CASSPTSGGAREQFF	TGTGCCAGCAGCCCCACTAGCGGGGGGGCCCGAGAGCAGTTCTTC
TRBJ1-6	TRBV28	NA	NA	CASSSHPRDSRSPLHF	TGTGCCAGCTCATCCCACCCCCGGGACTCAAGGTCACCCCTCCACTTT
TRBJ1-3	TRBV6-1	NA	NA	CASILDRGGNTIYF	NA
TRBJ1-1	TRBV27	TRBD1	few	CASSITITGATEAFF	TGTGCCAGCAGCATTACGATCACAGGGGCCACTGAAGCTTTCTTT
TRBJ2-2	TRBV25-1	NA	NA	CASSEQGTGELFF	TGTGCCAGCAGTGAACAGGGCACCGGGGAGCTGTTTTTT
TRBJ2-5	TRBV5-6	TRBD1	NA	CASSSTGAQETQYF	TGTGCCAGCAGTTCTACAGGGGCCCAAGAGACCCAGTACTTC
TRBJ2-2	TRBV4-2	NA	few	CASSFTPNTGELFF	TGTGCCAGCAGCTTTACACCTAACACCGGGGAGCTGTTTTTT
TRBJ2-5	TRBV28	TRBD2	NA	CASSQGSGGWETQYF	TGTGCCAGCAGCCAAGGTAGCGGGGGTTGGGAGACCCAGTACTTC
TRBJ2-1	TRBV7-9	NA	few	CASSFPGGWWQFF	TGTGCCAGCAGCTTCCCCGGGGGTTGGTGGCAGTTCTTC
TRBJ1-5	TRBV5-1	NA	once	CASSLAPGSNQPQHF	TGCGCCAGCAGCTTGGCCCCCGGTAGCAATCAGCCCCAGCATTTT
TRBJ1-4	TRBV18	NA	NA	CASSPPWGDTEKLFF	TGTGCCAGCTCACCACCGTGGGGAGATACCGAAAAACTGTTTTTT
TRBJ1-1	TRBV5-5	NA	NA	CASSLRQTNTEAFF	TGTGCCAGCAGCTTGCGACAGACGAACACTGAAGCTTTCTTT
TRBJ2-7	TRBV27	NA	NA	CASSSRVRTYEQYF	TGTGCCAGCAGTTCCAGGGTTAGAACATACGAGCAGTACTTC
TRBJ2-1	TRBV7-9	TRBD1	NA	CASSSPGQVLYEQFF	TGTGCCAGCAGCTCCCCGGGACAGGTCCTCTATGAGCAGTTCTTC
TRBJ1-2	TRBV6-1	NA	few	CASSVVLQGYGYTF	TGTGCCAGCAGTGTGGTGTTACAGGGTTATGGCTACACCTTC
TRBJ1-1	TRBV7-9	NA	few	CASSLIPGQTSEAFF	TGTGCCAGCAGCTTAATTCCAGGGCAGACCTCTGAAGCTTTCTTT
TRBJ2-5	TRBV5-1	TRBD1	NA	CASSIRDRGQETQYF	TGCGCCAGCAGCATCCGGGACAGGGGGCAAGAGACCCAGTACTTC
TRBJ2-3	TRBV19	TRBD2	few	CASIPKRGGTDTQYF	TGTGCCAGTATCCCCAAGCGGGGTGGCACAGATACGCAGTATTTT
TRBJ1-1	TRBV27	NA	NA	CASSLLDSRNTEAFF	TGTGCCAGCAGTTTACTCGACAGCAGGAACACTGAAGCTTTCTTT
TRBJ1-2	TRBV28	TRBD1	NA	CASSVQGPPRGYTF	TGTGCCAGCAGCGTACAGGGGCCGCCTCGGGGCTACACCTTC
TRBJ1-1	TRBV5-1	NA	NA	CASSLGGQVYEAFF	TGCGCCAGCAGCTTGGGCGGGCAGGTCTATGAAGCTTTCTTT
TRBJ2-7	TRBV15	NA	NA	CATSTAGSLGEQYF	TGTGCCACCAGCACAGCAGGGTCGCTCGGCGAGCAGTACTTC
TRBJ2-4	TRBV2	NA	NA	CATNRDIKNIQYF	TGTGCCACAAACCGGGACATCAAAAACATTCAGTACTTC
TRBJ2-1	TRBV6-5	TRBD2	NA	CASSSIKRGGPYEQFF	TGTGCCAGCAGTTCTATAAAGCGGGGGGGCCCGTATGAGCAGTTCTTC
TRBJ1-4	TRBV5-4	TRBD1	NA	CASNKQGATNEKLFF	TGTGCCAGCAACAAACAGGGGGCAACTAATGAAAAACTGTTTTTT
TRBJ1-2	TRBV19	TRBD1	NA	CASRAGTAPNYGYTF	TGTGCCAGTAGGGCAGGGACAGCGCCTAACTATGGCTACACCTTC
TRBJ1-1	TRBV11-2	NA	few	CASSLQGIEAFF	TGTGCCAGCAGCTTACAGGGGATTGAAGCTTTCTTT
TRBJ2-3	TRBV29-1	NA	NA	CSVGQTTDTQYF	TGCAGCGTTGGACAGACCACAGATACGCAGTATTTT
TRBJ2-5	TRBV5-6	TRBD1	NA	CASSLRPGQQETQYF	TGTGCCAGCAGCTTAAGACCGGGACAGCAAGAGACCCAGTACTTC
TRBJ2-5	TRBV7-7	NA	NA	CASSLGQSGETQYF	TGTGCTAGCAGCTTAGGGCAAAGCGGGGAGACCCAGTACTTC
TRBJ1-2	TRBV5-5	TRBD1	NA	CASSYTGGSRLGYTF	TGTGCCAGCAGCTACACAGGGGGTAGTCGTCTTGGCTACACCTTC
TRBJ1-2	TRBV11-2	NA	NA	CASSFPGIYGYTF	TGTGCCAGCAGCTTTCCGGGGATCTATGGCTACACCTTC
TRBJ2-7	TRBV9	TRBD1	few	CASSVGTGVYEQYF	TGTGCCAGCAGCGTAGGAACAGGGGTCTACGAGCAGTACTTC
TRBJ2-1	TRBV7-9	TRBD2	once	CASRRLAGSSNEQFF	TGTGCCAGCAGGCGACTAGCGGGGAGCTCGAATGAGCAGTTCTTC